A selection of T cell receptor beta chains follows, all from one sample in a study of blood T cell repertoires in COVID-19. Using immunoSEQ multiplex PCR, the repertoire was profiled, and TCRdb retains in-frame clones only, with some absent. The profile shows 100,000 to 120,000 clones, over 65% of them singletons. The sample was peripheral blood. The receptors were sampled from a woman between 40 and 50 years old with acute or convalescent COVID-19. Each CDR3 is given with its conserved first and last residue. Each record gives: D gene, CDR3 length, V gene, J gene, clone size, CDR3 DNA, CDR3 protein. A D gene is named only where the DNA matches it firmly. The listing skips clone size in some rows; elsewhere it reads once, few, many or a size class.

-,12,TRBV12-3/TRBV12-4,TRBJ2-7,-,TGTGCCAGCAGTTTATCCAGGGTCGAGCAGTACTTC,CASSLSRVEQYF
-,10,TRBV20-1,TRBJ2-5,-,TGCAGTGTCCAACAAGAGACCCAGTACTTC,CSVQQETQYF
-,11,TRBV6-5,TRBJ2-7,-,TGTGCCAGCAGTTCCATGTACGAGCAGTACTTC,CASSSMYEQYF
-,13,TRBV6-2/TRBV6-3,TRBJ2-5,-,TGTGCCAGCAGTTACAGTCTCAGAGAGACCCAGTACTTC,CASSYSLRETQYF
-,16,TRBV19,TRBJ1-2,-,TGTGCCAGTAGTATAGATCTACAGGAGACTCACTATGGCTACACCTTC,CASSIDLQETHYGYTF
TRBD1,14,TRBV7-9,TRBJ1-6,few,TGTGCCAGCCGGGGCGGGACAGCAAATTCACCCCTCCACTTT,CASRGGTANSPLHF
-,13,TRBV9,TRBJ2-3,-,TGTGCCAGCAGCGTTTCTAGCACAGATACGCAGTATTTT,CASSVSSTDTQYF
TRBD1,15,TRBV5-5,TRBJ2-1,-,TGTGCCAGCAGACCTCCCGGGACAGGGACCAATGAGCAGTTCTTC,CASRPPGTGTNEQFF
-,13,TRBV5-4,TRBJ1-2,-,TGTGCCAGCAGCCCTGAGGGAATTTATGGCTACACCTTC,CASSPEGIYGYTF
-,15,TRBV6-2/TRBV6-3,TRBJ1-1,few,TGTGCCAGCAGCCTATGGGCCGCGGACAAGGTTGAAGCTTTCTTT,CASSLWAADKVEAFF
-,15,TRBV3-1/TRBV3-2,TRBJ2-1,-,TGTGCCAGCAGCCAAGAAGGTGCGGGACCTAATGAGCAGTTCTTC,CASSQEGAGPNEQFF
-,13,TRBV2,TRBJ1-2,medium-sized,TGTGCCAGCAGTGGAGTCGCTTACTATGGCTACACCTTC,CASSGVAYYGYTF
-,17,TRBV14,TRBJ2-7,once,TGTGCCAGCAGCCAAGTATTCCAGGCAGGACTCTCCTACGAGCAGTACTTC,CASSQVFQAGLSYEQYF
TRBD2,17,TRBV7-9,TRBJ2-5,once,TGTGCCAGCAGTCGCCCCCTACTAGCGGGGGGGCCGGGGACCCAGTACTTC,CASSRPLLAGGPGTQYF
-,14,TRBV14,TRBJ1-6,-,TGTGCCAGCAGCCAAGTGGGGACTGGGTCACCCCTCCACTTT,CASSQVGTGSPLHF
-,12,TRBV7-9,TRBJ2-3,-,TGTGCCAGCAGCTCCAACACAGATACGCAGTATTTT,CASSSNTDTQYF
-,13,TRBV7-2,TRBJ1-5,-,TGTGCCAGCAGCTTAAAATCGAATCAGCCCCAGCATTTT,CASSLKSNQPQHF
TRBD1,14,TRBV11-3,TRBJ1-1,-,TGTGCCAGCAGCACGACAGGGATCGGCACTGAAGCTTTCTTT,CASSTTGIGTEAFF
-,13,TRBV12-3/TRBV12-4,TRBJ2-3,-,TGTGCCAGCAGGCTGACTGGCACAGATACGCAGTATTTT,CASRLTGTDTQYF
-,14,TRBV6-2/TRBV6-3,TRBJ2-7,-,TGTGCCAGCAGCCCCTCGGGGGATTACTACGAGCAGTACTTC,CASSPSGDYYEQYF
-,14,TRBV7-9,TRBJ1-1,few,TGTGCCAGCAGCTTCAATAGGAGAAACACTGAAGCTTTCTTT,CASSFNRRNTEAFF
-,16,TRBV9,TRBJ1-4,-,TGTGCCAGCAGCGTAGGGGCTCAGGGGAGTAATGAAAAACTGTTTTTT,CASSVGAQGSNEKLFF
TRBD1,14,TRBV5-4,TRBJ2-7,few,TGTGCCAGCAGCTTAAATAACAGGGGGCTTGAGCAGTACTTC,CASSLNNRGLEQYF
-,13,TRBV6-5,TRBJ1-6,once,TGTGCCAGCAGTTACTCTCCGGATTCACCCCTCCACTTT,CASSYSPDSPLHF
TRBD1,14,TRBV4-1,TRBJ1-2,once,TGCGCCAGCGGACAGGGGGCGATCCCCTATGGCTACACCTTC,CASGQGAIPYGYTF
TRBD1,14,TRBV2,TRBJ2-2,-,TGTGCCAGCAGGGGACAGGAGAACACCGGGGAGCTGTTTTTT,CASRGQENTGELFF
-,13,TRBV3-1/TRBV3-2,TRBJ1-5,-,TGTGCCAGCAGCCAAGGCAGGGGAATAACCCAGCATTTT,CASSQGRGITQHF
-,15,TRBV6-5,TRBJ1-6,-,TGTGCCAGCACCCTACAGGGATCCTATAATTCACCCCTCCACTTT,CASTLQGSYNSPLHF
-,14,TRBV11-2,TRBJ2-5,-,TGTGCCAGCAGCTTTTGGGCGGGGTGGGAGACCCAGTACTTC,CASSFWAGWETQYF
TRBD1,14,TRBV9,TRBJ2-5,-,TGTGCCAGCAGCGTGGGACAGGGGGTTGAGACCCAGTACTTC,CASSVGQGVETQYF
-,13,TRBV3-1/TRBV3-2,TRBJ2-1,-,TGTGCCAGCAGCCAAGTACTAGTCAATGAGCAGTTCTTC,CASSQVLVNEQFF
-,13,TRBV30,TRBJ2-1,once,TGTGCCTGGAGGGGCCAGCTGGGAGGCTCATCGTTCTTC,CAWRGQLGGSSFF
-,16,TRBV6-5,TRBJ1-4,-,TGTGCCAGCAGTTACGGCGGAGGGCTAACTAATGAAAAACTGTTTTTT,CASSYGGGLTNEKLFF
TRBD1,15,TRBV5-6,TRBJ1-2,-,TGTGCCAGCAGCTTGACGGGACAGGGCGCCTATGGCTACACCTTC,CASSLTGQGAYGYTF
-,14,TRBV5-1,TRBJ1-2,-,TGCGCCAGCAGCGATAAGGGGGATAGCTATGGCTACACCTTC,CASSDKGDSYGYTF
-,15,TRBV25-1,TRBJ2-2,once,TGTGCCAGCAGTGAATGGAATAGCCACCCCGGGGAGCTGTTTTTT,CASSEWNSHPGELFF
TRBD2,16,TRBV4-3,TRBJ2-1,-,TGCGCCAGCAGCCAAGATAGACTAGCGGGGGTGGGTGAGCAGTTCTTC,CASSQDRLAGVGEQFF
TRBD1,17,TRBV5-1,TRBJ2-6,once,TGCGCCAGCAGCTTGGAGGGGACAGGGGCTGGGGCCAACGTCCTGACTTTC,CASSLEGTGAGANVLTF
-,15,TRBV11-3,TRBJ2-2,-,TGTGCCAGCAGCTTAGGACAGACCAACACCGGGGAGCTGTTTTTT,CASSLGQTNTGELFF
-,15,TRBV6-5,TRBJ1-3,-,TGTGCCAGCAGTCCCCAGGGCTTCTCTGGAAACACCATATATTTT,CASSPQGFSGNTIYF
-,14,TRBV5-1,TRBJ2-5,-,TGCGCCAGCAGCCCCTCCAGGTATGAAGAGACCCAGTACTTC,CASSPSRYEETQYF
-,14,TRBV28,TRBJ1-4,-,TGTGCCAGCAGCGCAACAGGTCCCGTTGAAAAACTGTTTTTT,CASSATGPVEKLFF
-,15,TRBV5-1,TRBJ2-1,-,TGCGCCAGCAGCTTGGAACAGGGTACCTACAATGAGCAGTTCTTC,CASSLEQGTYNEQFF
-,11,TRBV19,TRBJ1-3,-,TGTGCCAGTAGTATCGGTTACACCATATATTTT,CASSIGYTIYF
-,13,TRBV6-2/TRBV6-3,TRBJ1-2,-,TGTGCCAGCAGTTATTCGGGAAACGACGGCTACACCTTC,CASSYSGNDGYTF